Each of the 8 T cell receptor beta chains below was sequenced from the same sample in a study of beta chain features in type 1 diabetes. Overall study findings and caveats: Type 1 diabetes patients had moderately but significantly shorter TCRB CDR3s in all four CD4+ subsets.

For these receptors, no antigen is known. Every isolated RNA sample was fully reverse transcribed, so sequencing captured expressed TCRB transcripts. TCRdb keeps only in-frame clones here, not all; method: immunoSEQ multiplex PCR. There are about 660,000 clones in the sample; over 11% occur only once, and 0.03% to 0.04% lies in the top ten. Sequencing input: naive CD4+ T cells from blood. All receptors come from a man younger than 35 with type 1 diabetes.

V usage is TRBV7-9 and J usage is TRBJ2-1; unclear D gene. The germline gives CDR1 SEHNR, CDR2 FQNEAQ (reference sequence). V was shortened by 3 bases and J by 0 bases, with 9 bases between the two germline ends. The CDR3 is 15 amino acids. CDR3 nucleotide sequence: TGTGCCAGCAGCTTGACCTTGGCCTCCTACAATGAGCAGTTCTTC. Amino acids: CASSLTLASYNEQFF.

Regarding this clone: The same CDR3 can be traced to other DNA sequences in this sample. The chain is built from TRBV6-5 and TRBJ1-1; TRBD1 is a possible D gene (5 bases). This CDR3 region has 12 residues. V dropped 6 bases and J dropped 1 base, with 6 bases sitting between them. Germline CDR1 and CDR2: MNHEY and SVGAGI. DNA of the CDR3: TGTGCCAGCAGAGACAGGAACACTGAAGCTTTCTTT. Translated: CASRDRNTEAFF.

This clone was observed a handful of times. This sample also contains other DNA sequences that code for the same CDR3. The chain joins TRBV4-2 to TRBJ2-7; D call uncertain. This CDR3 has 12 residues. V lost 0 bases to trimming and J lost 2 bases, with 2 bases between them. Per the germline V gene, CDR1 is LGHNA and CDR2 is YNFKEQ. In DNA form, the CDR3 reads TGTGCCAGCAGCCAAGATACCTACGAGCAGTACTTC. This sequence encodes CASSQDTYEQYF.

This clone was counted a few times. V and J are TRBV18 and TRBJ2-4; 9 nucleotides agree with TRBD1. The germline V gene encodes CDR1 KGHSH and CDR2 LQKENI. With V trimmed by 6 bases and J by 5 bases, 5 bases remained unmatched. The CDR3 length is 14 residues. CDR3 sequence (DNA): TGTGCCAGCTCGAGGACAGGGGAGGAAAACATTCAGTACTTC. This encodes CASSRTGEENIQYF.

The chain links TRBV30 to TRBJ2-7; D is perhaps TRBD1 (5 bases). The germline V gene encodes CDR1 GTSNPN and CDR2 SVGIG (reference sequence). Trimming left V 2 bases short and J 7 bases short, with 12 bases between. The CDR3 sequence is 12 residues long. CDR3 in amino acids: CAWSRTRKEQYF. The DNA for the CDR3 is TGTGCCTGGAGTAGGACAAGAAAAGAGCAGTACTTC.

The sample holds a few counts of this clone. This chain uses TRBV29-1 with TRBJ1-4; D is perhaps TRBD1 (5 bases). Germline CDR1 and CDR2: SQVTM and ANQGSEA. The V end lost 2 bases, the J end lost 3 bases, and 10 bases lay between the germline ends. The CDR3 runs 14 residues. CDR3 region: CSVEPRQPNEKLFF. The CDR3 DNA is TGCAGCGTTGAACCGCGACAGCCTAATGAAAAACTGTTTTTT.

This clone was found a few times. The rearrangement uses TRBV9 and TRBJ1-2, with 9 bases aligning to TRBD1. Unmatched junction bases numbered 3, after V lost 0 bases and J lost 0 bases. Germline values: CDR1 SGDLS, CDR2 YYNGEE. The CDR3 is made up of 16 amino acids. The DNA for the CDR3 is TGTGCCAGCAGCGTAGGGACAGGGGCCGCTAACTATGGCTACACCTTC. Translated: CASSVGTGAANYGYTF.

The table lists this clone with a few counts. The chain employs TRBV4-1 and TRBJ1-5; D is ambiguous. This CDR3 is 15 amino acids long. Trimming pared 1 base from V and 6 bases from J, leaving 13 bases between. Germline CDR1 reads MGHRA; CDR2 reads YSYEKL. The CDR3 DNA is TGCGCCAGCAGCCAAGGGAGATCTAAGGGTCAGCCCCAGCATTTT. Its protein product is CASSQGRSKGQPQHF.